Described below is a single T cell receptor beta chain sequence and its context. This receptor's antigen is unknown. Base qualities are not at hand, and no much larger clone is one base apart. This record belongs to a study of blood T cell repertoires in COVID-19 (dated by TCRdb to between 2020 and 2021). Describing the broader study: Collaborator samples came from the United States, Italy and Spain and covered acute and convalescent phases of COVID-19. The material from the prospective study consisted of cDNA or gDNA derived from T cells, B-cell-depleted T cells, or PBMCs. Subjects who had been exposed to COVID-19, were actively infected with it, or had recovered from it provided the deeply sampled blood TCRbeta repertoires that made up the dataset. The repertoires were made available in a free public database intended to serve as a resource for research on the immune response to SARS-CoV-2. The samples were drawn from two sources: the first 160 participants of the ongoing ImmuneRACE study, and over 1,000 subjects contributed by 6 global collaborators. The sample metadata nearly always contained a de-identified subject ID, COVID-19 status, age in years and sex. Where available, HLA class I and class II types were taken from metadata supplied by the sample provider and were not determined by assay-based typing.

Summary of the overall study and its limitations: The amount of clinical and demographic metadata varied by source and participant and was provided uncurated.

TCRbeta CDR3 regions were amplified from genomic DNA using the immunoSEQ Assay, a bias-controlled multiplex PCR. Concerning the study's data processing: The number of nucleated cells in each sample was estimated from the amplification of reference gene primers within the assay. To quantify the absolute abundance of each unique TCRbeta CDR3 rearrangement, sequence reads were collapsed and filtered. For each sample, productive Simpson clonality was calculated as the square root of Simpson's diversity index over productive rearrangements. In TCRdb, the immuneACCESS table is reduced to in-frame sequences with V and J assigned. These tables do not hold every clone; where another copy was compared, an unresolved V gene accounts for under half, and the others remain unexplained. V, J and clone size are those of that table, while D and trimming were read from the DNA. Here the sample has approximately 150,000 clones; 80% occur a single time. The biggest ten clones account for around 6.1% of the sample.

Participants in the prospective study were aged roughly 18 to 100 years, lived in more than 20 United States geographic areas, and enrolled through a virtual design. In the prospective study, cohorts were assigned on the basis of participant-reported clinical history obtained from a screening survey and a study questionnaire. Recovered participants in ImmuneRACE Cohort 3 were defined by two consecutive negative NP/OP PCR tests, clearance by a healthcare professional, or resolution of symptoms. In the prospective study, mobile phlebotomists collected whole blood, serum and a nasopharyngeal or oropharyngeal swab from each participant. Over a 2-month period, participants in the prospective study had the option of providing additional blood draws and questionnaires. Before DNA extraction, prospective study blood samples were shipped either frozen or at room temperature. CDR1 and CDR2 (SGDLS, YYNGEE) derive from the germline V gene. V ends up 4 bases short and J 6 bases short, with an unmatched junction base count of 3. CDR3 length: 14 amino acids, cysteine to phenylalanine. Of the read, only the CDR3 DNA is kept; its 42 bases are in frame from base 1.

Sequenced sample: PBMCs or T cells enriched from blood (not recorded which). The chain was built from TRBV9 and TRBJ1-4; 10 central nucleotides agree with TRBD1. The sequence derives from a man aged 35 to 55 who had recovered from COVID-19. The CDR3: CASSPGTGDEKLFF. The bases are TGTGCCAGCAGCCCCGGGACAGGGGATGAAAAACTGTTTTTT. Full variable domain (CDR3 extended with the reference TRBV9 and TRBJ1-4 proteins): DSGVTQTPKHLITATGQRVTLRCSPRSGDLSVYWYQQSLDQGLQFLIQYYNGEERAKGNILERFSAQQFPDLHSELNLSSLELGDSALYFCASSPGTGDEKLFFGSGTQLSVL.